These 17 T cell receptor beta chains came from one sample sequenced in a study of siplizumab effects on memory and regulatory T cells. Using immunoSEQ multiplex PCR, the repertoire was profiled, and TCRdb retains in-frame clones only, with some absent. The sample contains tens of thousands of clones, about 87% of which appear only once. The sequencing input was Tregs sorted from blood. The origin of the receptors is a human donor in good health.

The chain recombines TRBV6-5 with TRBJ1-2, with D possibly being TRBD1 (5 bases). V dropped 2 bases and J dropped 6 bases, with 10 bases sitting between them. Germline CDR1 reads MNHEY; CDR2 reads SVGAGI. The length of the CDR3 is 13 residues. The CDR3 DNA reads TGTGCCAGCAGTTACATGTCGGGGGATGGCTACACCTTC. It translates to CASSYMSGDGYTF.

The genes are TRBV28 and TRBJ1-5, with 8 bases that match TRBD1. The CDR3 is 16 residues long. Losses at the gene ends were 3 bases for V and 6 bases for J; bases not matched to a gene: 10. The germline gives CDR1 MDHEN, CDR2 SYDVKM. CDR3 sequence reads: CASSFGGRGPGQPQHF. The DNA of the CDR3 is TGTGCCAGCAGTTTTGGAGGCAGGGGGCCTGGTCAGCCCCAGCATTTT. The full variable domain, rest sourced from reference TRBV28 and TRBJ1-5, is DVKVTQSSRYLVKRTGEKVFLECVQDMDHENMFWYRQDPGLGLRLIYFSYDVKMKEKGDIPEGYSVSREKKERFSLILESASTNQTSMYLCASSFGGRGPGQPQHFGDGTRLSIL.

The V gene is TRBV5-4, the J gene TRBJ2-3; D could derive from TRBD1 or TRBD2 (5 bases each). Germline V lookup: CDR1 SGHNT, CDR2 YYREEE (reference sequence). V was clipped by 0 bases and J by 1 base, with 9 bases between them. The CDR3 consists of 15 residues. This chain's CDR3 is CASSLDTGRTDTQYF. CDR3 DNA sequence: TGTGCCAGCAGCTTGGACACGGGACGCACAGATACGCAGTATTTT. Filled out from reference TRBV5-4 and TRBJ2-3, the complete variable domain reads ETGVTQSPTHLIKTRGQQVTLRCSSQSGHNTVSWYQQALGQGPQFIFQYYREEENGRGNFPPRFSGLQFPNYSSELNVNALELDDSALYLCASSLDTGRTDTQYFGPGTRLTVL.

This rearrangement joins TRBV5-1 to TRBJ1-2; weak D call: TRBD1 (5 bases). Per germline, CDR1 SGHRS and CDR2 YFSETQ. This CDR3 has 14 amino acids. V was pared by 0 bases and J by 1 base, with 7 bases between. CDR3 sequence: CASSLATDNYGYTF. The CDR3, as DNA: TGCGCCAGCAGCTTGGCGACAGATAACTATGGCTACACCTTC.

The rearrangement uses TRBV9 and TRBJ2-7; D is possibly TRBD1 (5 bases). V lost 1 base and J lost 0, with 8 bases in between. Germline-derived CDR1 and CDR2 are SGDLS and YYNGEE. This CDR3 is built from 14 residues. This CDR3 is CASSVQGSSYEQYF. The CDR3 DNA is TGTGCCAGCAGCGTACAGGGTTCCTCCTACGAGCAGTACTTC.

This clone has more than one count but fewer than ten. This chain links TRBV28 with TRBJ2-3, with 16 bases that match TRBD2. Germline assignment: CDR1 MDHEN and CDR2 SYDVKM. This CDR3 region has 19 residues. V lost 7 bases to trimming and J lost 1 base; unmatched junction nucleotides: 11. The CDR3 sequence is CASTLNGTSGRDGTDTQYF. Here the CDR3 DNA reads TGTGCCAGCACCCTAAACGGGACTAGCGGGAGGGATGGCACAGATACGCAGTATTTT.

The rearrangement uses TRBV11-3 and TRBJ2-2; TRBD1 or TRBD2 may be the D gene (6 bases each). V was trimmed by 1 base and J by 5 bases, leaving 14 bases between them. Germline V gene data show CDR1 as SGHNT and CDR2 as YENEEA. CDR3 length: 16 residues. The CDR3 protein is CASSLVGGPRTGELFF. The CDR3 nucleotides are TGTGCCAGCAGCTTAGTTGGGGGGCCGCGTACCGGGGAGCTGTTTTTT.

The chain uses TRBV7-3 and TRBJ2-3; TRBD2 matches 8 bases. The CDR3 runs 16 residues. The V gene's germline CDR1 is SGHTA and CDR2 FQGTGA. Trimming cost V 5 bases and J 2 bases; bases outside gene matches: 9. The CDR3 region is CASSPRAGGDTDTQYF. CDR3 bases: TGTGCCAGCAGCCCAAGGGCGGGAGGCGACACAGATACGCAGTATTTT. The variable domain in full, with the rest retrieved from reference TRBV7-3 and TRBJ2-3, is GAGVSQTPSNKVTEKGKYVELRCDPISGHTALYWYRQSLGQGPEFLIYFQGTGAADDSGLPNDRFFAVRPEGSVSTLKIQRTERGDSAVYLCASSPRAGGDTDTQYFGPGTRLTVL.

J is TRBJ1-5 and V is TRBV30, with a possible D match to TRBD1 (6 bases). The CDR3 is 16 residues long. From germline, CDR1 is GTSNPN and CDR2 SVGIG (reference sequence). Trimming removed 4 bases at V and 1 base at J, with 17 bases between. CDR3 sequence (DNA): TGTGCCTGGACCTTAGGGGGGGCGCGGAGCAATCAGCCCCAGCATTTT. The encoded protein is CAWTLGGARSNQPQHF.

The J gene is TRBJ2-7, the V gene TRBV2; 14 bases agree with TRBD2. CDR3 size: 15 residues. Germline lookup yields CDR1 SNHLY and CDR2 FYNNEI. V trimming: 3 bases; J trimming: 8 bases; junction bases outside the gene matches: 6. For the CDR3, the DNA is TGTGCCAGCAGTGACGGACTAGCGGGAGGCCTAAAGCAGTACTTC. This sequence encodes CASSDGLAGGLKQYF.

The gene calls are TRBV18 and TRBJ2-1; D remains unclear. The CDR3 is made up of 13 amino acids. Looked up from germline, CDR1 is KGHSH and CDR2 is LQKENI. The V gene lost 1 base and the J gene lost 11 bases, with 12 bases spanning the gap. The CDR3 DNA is TGTGCCAGCTCACCACGATCGGGCGAGAAGCAGTTCTTC. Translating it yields CASSPRSGEKQFF.

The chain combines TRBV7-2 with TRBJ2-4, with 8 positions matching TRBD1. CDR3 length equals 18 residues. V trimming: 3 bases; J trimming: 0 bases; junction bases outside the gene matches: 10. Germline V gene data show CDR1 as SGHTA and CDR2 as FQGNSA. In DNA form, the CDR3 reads TGTGCCAGCAGCTTTCCCGGGACAGGTTCGCTAGCCAAAAACATTCAGTACTTC. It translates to CASSFPGTGSLAKNIQYF.

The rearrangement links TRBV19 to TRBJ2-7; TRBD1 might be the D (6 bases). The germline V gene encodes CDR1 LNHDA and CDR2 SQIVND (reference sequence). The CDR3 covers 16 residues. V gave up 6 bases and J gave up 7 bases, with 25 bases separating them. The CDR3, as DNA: TGTGCCAGTAGCGGAACTAGGAGCCGGATGAGGGGGGAGCAGTACTTC. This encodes CASSGTRSRMRGEQYF.

The CDR3 DNA follows: TGTGCCAGCTCATTTCAGAGCTTGAACACTGAAGCTTTCTTT. This sequence encodes CASSFQSLNTEAFF. The genes are TRBV18 and TRBJ1-1; unclear D gene. V was shortened by 5 bases and J by 0 bases, with 10 bases between the two germline ends. Germline V gene data show CDR1 as KGHSH and CDR2 as LQKENI. This CDR3 spans 14 amino acids. Full variable domain (rest looked up from reference TRBV18 and TRBJ1-1): NAGVMQNPRHLVRRRGQEARLRCSPMKGHSHVYWYRQLPEEGLKFMVYLQKENIIDESGMPKERFSAEFPKEGPSILRIQQVVRGDSAAYFCASSFQSLNTEAFFGQGTRLTVV.

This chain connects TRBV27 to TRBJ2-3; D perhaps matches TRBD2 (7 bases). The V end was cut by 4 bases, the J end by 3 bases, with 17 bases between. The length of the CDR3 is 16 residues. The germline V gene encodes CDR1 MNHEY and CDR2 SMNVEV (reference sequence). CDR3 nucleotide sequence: TGTGCCAGCAGTTATCGCGGGGGCACTGGGACAGATACGCAGTATTTT. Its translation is CASSYRGGTGTDTQYF.

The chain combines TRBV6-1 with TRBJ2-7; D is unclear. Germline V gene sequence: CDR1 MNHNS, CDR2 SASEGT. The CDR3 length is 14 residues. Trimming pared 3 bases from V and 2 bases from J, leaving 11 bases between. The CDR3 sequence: CASSDLSLPYEQYF. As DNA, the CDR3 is TGTGCCAGCAGTGACCTTTCCCTACCCTACGAGCAGTACTTC.

CDR3 sequence (DNA): TGTGCCAGCAGTCCTTCGGAGACCCAGTACTTC. The encoded protein is CASSPSETQYF. This chain links TRBV6-6 with TRBJ2-5; D remains ambiguous. The CDR3 has 11 residues. V shed 5 bases and J shed 5 bases, with 6 bases lying between them. The germline CDR1 and CDR2 sequences are MNHNY and SVGAGI (reference sequence).